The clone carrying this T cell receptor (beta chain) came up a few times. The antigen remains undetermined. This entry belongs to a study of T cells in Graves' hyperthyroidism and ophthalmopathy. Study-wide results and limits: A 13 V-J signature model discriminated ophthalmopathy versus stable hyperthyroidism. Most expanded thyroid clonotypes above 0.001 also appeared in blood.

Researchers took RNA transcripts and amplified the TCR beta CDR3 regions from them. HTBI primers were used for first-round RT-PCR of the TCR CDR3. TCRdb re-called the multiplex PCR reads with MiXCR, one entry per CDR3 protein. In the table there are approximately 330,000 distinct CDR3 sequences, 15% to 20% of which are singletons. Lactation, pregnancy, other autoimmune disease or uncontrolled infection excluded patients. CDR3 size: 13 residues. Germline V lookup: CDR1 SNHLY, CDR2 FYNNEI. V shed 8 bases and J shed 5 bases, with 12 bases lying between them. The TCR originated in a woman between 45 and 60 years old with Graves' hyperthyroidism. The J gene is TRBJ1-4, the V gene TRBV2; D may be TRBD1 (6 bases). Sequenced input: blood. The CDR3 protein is CASQQGWNEKLFF. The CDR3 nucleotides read TGTGCCAGCCAACAGGGCTGGAATGAAAAACTGTTTTTT.